This TCR beta chain was sequenced in a study of CD8 T cells in Susac syndrome. Trimming took off 0 bases at V and 10 bases at J, with 7 bases between the two ends. The germline CDR1 and CDR2 sequences are DFQATT and SNEGSKA (reference sequence). CDR3 length equals 11 residues. Random hexamers were used to reverse transcribe an amount of roughly 0.5 to 1 ug RNA. immunoSEQ multiplex PCR amplified TCR beta CDR3 across 54 Vbeta, 13 Jbeta. MiXCR, applied by TCRdb to the immunoSEQ multiplex PCR reads, yields one record per CDR3 protein. The sample carries 170,000 or so distinct CDR3 sequences, about 96% recorded once.

V is TRBV20-1 and J is TRBJ2-1; no reliable D call. The receptor comes from a human donor with Susac syndrome. Sequencing was performed on CD4+ T cells from PBMCs. The CDR3 DNA reads TGCAGTGCTAGAGATTTAGACGAGCAGTTCTTC. Translated, it gives CSARDLDEQFF.